Below, one T cell receptor beta chain is given with its context. The germline gives CDR1 SGHTA, CDR2 FQGTGA. V lost 6 bases, J lost 6 bases, and 11 bases lay in between. This CDR3 is 12 amino acids long. Sequencing of TCR-alpha and TCR-beta chains was unpaired. TCRdb keeps only in-frame clones here, not all; method: immunoSEQ multiplex PCR. The table records about 54,000 clones, roughly 90% of them present only once. Cells were sorted from thawed PBMC rested overnight and stained with GMM-loaded CD1B tetramer, viability dye and anti-CD3. The lipid loaded on the CD1B tetramers was C32 glucose monomycolate from Rhodococcus equi. Tetramer-sorted PBMC had been CD14 monocyte-depleted before freezing. Tetramer-negative cells, approximately 90,000 per donor, were also sorted. The sample comes from a study of T cells in tuberculosis. General observations from the study: The stringent gate may have excluded weak CD1B-GMM tetramer binders.

The sequence came from an adult woman with latent tuberculosis. This chain joins TRBV7-3 and TRBJ1-1; a possible D gene is TRBD1 (6 bases). Material for sequencing was CD1b-GMM tetramer-negative cells sorted from PBMCs. This CDR3 reads CASSNEGAEAFF. CDR3 in DNA: TGTGCCAGCAGTAACGAGGGGGCTGAAGCTTTCTTT.